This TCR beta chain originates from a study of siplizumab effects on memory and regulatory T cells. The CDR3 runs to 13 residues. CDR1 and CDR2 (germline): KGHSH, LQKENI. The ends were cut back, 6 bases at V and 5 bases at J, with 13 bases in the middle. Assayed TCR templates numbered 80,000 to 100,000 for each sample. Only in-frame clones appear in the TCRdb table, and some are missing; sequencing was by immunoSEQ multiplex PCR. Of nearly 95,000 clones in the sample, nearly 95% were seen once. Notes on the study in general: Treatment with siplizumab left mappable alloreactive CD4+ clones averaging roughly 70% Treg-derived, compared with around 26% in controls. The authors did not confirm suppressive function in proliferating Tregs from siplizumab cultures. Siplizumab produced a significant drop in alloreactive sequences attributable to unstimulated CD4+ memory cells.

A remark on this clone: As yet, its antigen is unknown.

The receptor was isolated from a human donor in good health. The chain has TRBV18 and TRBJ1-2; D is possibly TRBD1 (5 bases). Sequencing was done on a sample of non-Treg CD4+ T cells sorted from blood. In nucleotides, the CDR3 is TGTGCCAGCTCCCGGGACTCAACTTATGGCTACACCTTC. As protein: CASSRDSTYGYTF.